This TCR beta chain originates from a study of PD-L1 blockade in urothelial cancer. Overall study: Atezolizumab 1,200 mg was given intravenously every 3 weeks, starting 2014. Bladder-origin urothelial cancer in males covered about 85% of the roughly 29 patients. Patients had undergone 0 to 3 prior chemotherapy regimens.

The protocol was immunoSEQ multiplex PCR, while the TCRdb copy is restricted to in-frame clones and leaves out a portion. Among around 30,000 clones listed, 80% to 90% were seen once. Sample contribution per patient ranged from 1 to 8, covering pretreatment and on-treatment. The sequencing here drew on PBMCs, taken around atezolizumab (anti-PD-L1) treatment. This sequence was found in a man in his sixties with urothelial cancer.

This chain's CDR3 is CATGTSYNEQFF. The CDR3 DNA is TGTGCCACTGGGACTTCCTACAATGAGCAGTTCTTC. The gene calls are TRBV10-3 and TRBJ2-1, with D maybe TRBD2 (6 bases). The CDR3 length is 12 residues. V was clipped by 10 bases and J by 1 base, with 8 bases between them. The germline CDR1 and CDR2 sequences are ENHRY and SYGVKD.